Described below is a single T cell receptor (beta chain) sequence and its context. The source of the sample is a study of blood T cell repertoires in COVID-19. TCRdb's table, derived via immunoSEQ multiplex PCR, lists solely in-frame clones and lacks some. The table has 270,000 or so clones, about nine tenths seen once; the top ten hold 1% to 1.5%. V trimming: 1 base; J trimming: 2 bases; junction bases outside the gene matches: 3. This CDR3 has 17 residues. Germline values: CDR1 SGHVS, CDR2 FQNEAQ. Sequenced: PBMCs or T cells enriched from blood (not recorded which). The V call is TRBV7-8, the J call TRBJ1-6; TRBD1 aligns across 9 bases. The sequence was obtained from a woman aged 40 to 50 with acute COVID-19. The DNA of the CDR3 is TGTGCCAGCAGCTTAGAGGGACAGGGACCCTATAATTCACCCCTCCACTTT. It encodes CASSLEGQGPYNSPLHF.